This TCR beta chain was identified in a study of CD8+ T cells in alopecia areata. Study summary: For the treated group, dosing was oral tofacitinib at 5 to 10 mg twice daily.

RNA extraction was followed by reverse transcription into cDNA, which acted as the sequencing template. Only in-frame clones appear in the TCRdb table, and some are missing; sequencing was by immunoSEQ multiplex PCR. This table holds over 5,500 clones, about two thirds found once. Of note for this clone: Its cognate antigen is unknown.

Specified treatment: oral pan-JAK inhibitor, 5-10 mg twice daily. Both peripheral blood and punch biopsies of lesional scalp skin were obtained from patients who had alopecia areata. General study points: TCRs were shared less clearly across patients than in mice, possibly for HLA-related reasons. Affected lesional scalp, above all in alopecia totalis/universalis, was more clonal than normal scalp. Among the top 100, expanded CD8+ clones were significantly decreased by tofacitinib, as was scalp clonality.

CDR1 and CDR2 from the germline V gene are SGHTA and FQGNSA. V was cut by 4 bases and J by 0 bases, with 10 bases left in between. The CDR3 spans 15 residues. Sample: skin, taken at week 4, from a patient treated with tofacitinib. The receptor's source is a human donor with alopecia areata. The chain uses TRBV7-2 and TRBJ1-5; D gene uncertain. The CDR3 loop reads CASSSLTDSNQPQHF. The CDR3 nucleotides are TGTGCCAGCAGCTCCCTAACGGATAGCAATCAGCCCCAGCATTTT.